This is a list of T cell receptor beta chains from one sample in a study of human T cells and chemical hapten exposure. TCRdb used MiXCR to reprocess the RACE reads, holding one entry per CDR3 protein. Among some 350,000 distinct CDR3 sequences listed, about 6% were seen once. Source: whole blood, taken in connection with sensitization to the hapten diphenylcyclopropenone (DPC). These receptor sequences come from a woman between 18 and 30 years old with alopecia areata. Some clones in this sample may be carry-over from other donors' samples. CDR3s include the opening cysteine and the closing phenylalanine or tryptophan. D genes are given only for firm matches. The size of a clone is reported for some rows only, either as once, few or many, or as a class for expanded clones.

d_call,j_call,clone_size,v_call,cdr3_aa,cdr3_nt
NA,TRBJ1-6,many,TRBV20-1,CSAYWTEAYNSPLHF,TGCAGTGCCTATTGGACAGAAGCTTATAATTCACCCCTCCACTTT
NA,TRBJ2-5,NA,TRBV6-1,CASSDIREFQETQYF,TGTGCCAGCAGTGACATCAGGGAGTTCCAAGAGACCCAGTACTTC
TRBD1,TRBJ2-7,few,TRBV28,CASSSPGQFTYEQYF,TGTGCCAGCAGTTCGCCGGGACAGTTCACCTACGAGCAGTACTTC
TRBD1,TRBJ1-5,NA,TRBV5-1,CASNRPYRGKDNQPQHF,TGCGCCAGCAACCGGCCGTACAGGGGGAAGGACAATCAGCCCCAGCATTTT
NA,TRBJ2-7,few,TRBV28,CASSLGGAEQYF,TGTGCCAGCAGTTTGGGGGGGGCCGAGCAGTACTTC
TRBD2,TRBJ2-3,many,TRBV3-1,CASSRRASGRGDTQYF,TGTGCCAGCAGCCGTCGGGCTAGCGGGAGGGGAGATACGCAGTATTTT
NA,TRBJ1-2,few,TRBV4-3,CASSQEALSNYGYTF,TGCGCCAGCAGCCAAGAAGCACTGTCTAACTATGGCTACACCTTC
NA,TRBJ1-6,NA,TRBV27,CASSPYLGPAPFHF,TGTGCCAGCAGTCCATACCTGGGACCGGCCCCCTTCCACTTT
TRBD1,TRBJ1-6,many,TRBV5-1,CASSLGQGVAPLHF,TGCGCCAGCAGCTTGGGACAGGGTGTTGCACCCCTCCACTTT
NA,TRBJ1-1,many,TRBV9,CASSVDNTEAFF,TGTGCCAGCAGCGTAGATAACACTGAAGCTTTCTTT
NA,TRBJ2-6,many,TRBV7-2,CASSLEPGANVLTF,TGTGCCAGCAGCTTAGAACCTGGGGCCAACGTCCTGACTTTC
NA,TRBJ2-3,many,TRBV10-3,CAISEYRADTQYF,TGTGCCATCAGTGAGTACAGGGCAGATACGCAGTATTTT
NA,TRBJ2-5,NA,TRBV11-2,CASSLWETQYF,TGTGCCAGCAGCCTTTGGGAGACCCAGTACTTC
NA,TRBJ1-1,many,TRBV4-3,CASSQLPTGYTEAFF,TGCGCCAGCAGCCAATTGCCCACAGGATACACTGAAGCTTTCTTT
NA,TRBJ2-7,NA,TRBV2,CASAPPAHRSLTYEQYF,TGTGCCAGCGCCCCGCCGGCCCATCGGTCATTAACCTACGAGCAGTACTTC
NA,TRBJ2-2,few,TRBV9,CASSVEGPTGELFF,TGTGCCAGCAGCGTAGAAGGGCCTACCGGGGAGCTGTTTTTT
NA,TRBJ2-7,many,TRBV18,CASSPLGPGPTYEQYF,TGTGCCAGCTCACCACTCGGTCCAGGCCCGACCTACGAGCAGTACTTC
TRBD1,TRBJ2-2,few,TRBV12-3/TRBV12-4,CASSLDLGQGVIGELFF,TGTGCCAGCAGTTTGGATTTGGGACAGGGGGTTATCGGGGAGCTGTTTTTT
NA,TRBJ1-1,many,TRBV7-3,CASSLIGIRGNTEAFF,TGTGCCAGCAGCTTAATAGGGATTAGAGGGAACACTGAAGCTTTCTTT
NA,TRBJ2-1,few,TRBV7-8,CASSLALDWSSYNEQFF,TGTGCCAGCAGCTTAGCTTTGGATTGGAGCTCCTACAATGAGCAGTTCTTC
TRBD1,TRBJ1-6,few,TRBV15,CATSPTGVGSPLHF,TGTGCCACCAGCCCCACAGGGGTGGGTTCACCCCTCCACTTT
TRBD1,TRBJ2-1,few,TRBV29-1,CSVVRETGSSYNEQFF,TGCAGCGTTGTAAGGGAGACAGGGAGCTCCTACAATGAGCAGTTCTTC
NA,TRBJ1-2,many,TRBV5-1,CASRRTDSNYGYTF,TGCGCCAGTAGACGGACAGATTCTAACTATGGCTACACCTTC
TRBD1,TRBJ1-1,many,TRBV12-3/TRBV12-4,CASSSPRTGNTEAFF,TGTGCCAGCAGTTCTCCAAGGACAGGGAACACTGAAGCTTTCTTT
NA,TRBJ2-5,many,TRBV12-3/TRBV12-4,CASSLGGNQETQYF,TGTGCCAGCAGTTTAGGGGGGAACCAAGAGACCCAGTACTTC
NA,TRBJ1-5,NA,TRBV27,CANRSFSNQPQHF,TGTGCCAACAGGTCCTTTAGCAATCAGCCCCAGCATTTT
NA,TRBJ2-4,many,TRBV4-2,CASSQEVGGNIQYF,TGTGCCAGCAGCCAAGAAGTGGGGGGAAACATTCAGTACTTC
TRBD2,TRBJ2-1,few,TRBV2,CASRPGLAGGQGSYNEQFF,TGTGCCAGCAGACCGGGACTAGCGGGGGGGCAAGGTTCCTACAATGAGCAGTTCTTC
TRBD1,TRBJ1-5,NA,TRBV6-2/TRBV6-3,CASSLDRVDQPQHF,TGTGCCAGCAGCCTGGACAGGGTTGATCAGCCCCAGCATTTT
TRBD2,TRBJ2-2,few,TRBV12-3/TRBV12-4,CASTLKAGDTGELFF,TGTGCCAGCACCCTTAAGGCGGGGGACACCGGGGAGCTGTTTTTT
NA,TRBJ2-7,many,TRBV12-3/TRBV12-4,CASSAGQSYYEQYF,TGTGCCAGCAGTGCGGGACAGAGCTACTACGAGCAGTACTTC
NA,TRBJ2-7,NA,TRBV7-9,CASSSPTDFVSPEQYF,TGTGCCAGCAGCTCCCCGACTGATTTCGTCAGCCCTGAGCAGTACTTC
TRBD1,TRBJ2-5,many,TRBV6-6,CASSPGQGGIETQYF,TGTGCCAGCAGTCCGGGACAGGGGGGGATCGAGACCCAGTACTTC
NA,TRBJ2-7,few,TRBV9,CASSSGGGSSYEQYF,TGTGCCAGCAGCTCCGGGGGCGGGAGCTCCTACGAGCAGTACTTC
TRBD2,TRBJ2-3,NA,TRBV28,CASKKRGSTDTQYF,TGTGCCAGCAAGAAGCGGGGGAGCACAGATACGCAGTATTTT
NA,TRBJ2-3,few,TRBV6-2/TRBV6-3,CASSYGLTADTQYF,TGTGCCAGCAGTTACGGATTGACTGCAGATACGCAGTATTTT
TRBD1,TRBJ1-2,NA,TRBV20-1,CSARGQHYGYTF,TGCAGTGCCAGGGGACAGCACTATGGCTACACCTTC
TRBD1,TRBJ1-5,many,TRBV12-3/TRBV12-4,CATRGQAVDQPQHF,TGTGCCACCAGGGGACAGGCCGTAGATCAGCCCCAGCATTTT
NA,TRBJ1-2,many,TRBV5-1,CASSLGGETDGYTF,TGCGCCAGCAGCTTGGGCGGGGAAACGGATGGCTACACCTTC
NA,TRBJ2-4,NA,TRBV11-2,CASSFRVSGASTKNIQYF,TGTGCCAGCAGCTTTCGAGTTTCCGGGGCTTCAACCAAAAACATTCAGTACTTC
NA,TRBJ1-4,many,TRBV5-4,CASSLATGAEKLFF,TGTGCCAGCAGCTTGGCCACAGGAGCTGAAAAACTGTTTTTT
NA,TRBJ2-3,NA,TRBV28,CATLVPDGSTDTQYF,TGTGCCACCCTGGTCCCAGATGGTAGCACAGATACGCAGTATTTT
TRBD2,TRBJ2-1,NA,TRBV20-1,CSAEGLVAYNEQFF,TGCAGTGCCGAAGGACTAGTGGCATACAATGAGCAGTTCTTC
TRBD2,TRBJ2-3,few,TRBV11-2,CASSYLPSGGANTQYF,TGTGCCAGCAGCTACCTGCCTAGCGGGGGGGCCAATACGCAGTATTTT
NA,TRBJ2-2,once,TRBV6-5,CAAGGRGGPTGELFF,TGTGCCGCCGGGGGACGGGGCGGACCCACCGGGGAGCTGTTTTTT